These 21 T cell receptor beta chains share one sample of origin, sequenced in a study of identical twins. Via MiXCR, TCRdb re-called the 5' RACE reads, giving one row per CDR3 protein. The sample lists 450,000 to 500,000 distinct CDR3 sequences; over 11% were seen once. The data were also submitted as part of a second study, on yellow fever vaccine responses in identical twins.

The material sequenced was CD4+ T cells sorted from blood. These receptors were obtained from a woman aged 18 to 35 in good health.

This clonotype was observed a handful of times. CDR3 region: CASSPQLASTDTQYF. DNA of the CDR3: TGTGCCAGCAGCCCCCAACTGGCTAGCACAGATACGCAGTATTTT. The rearrangement joins TRBV7-9 to TRBJ2-3; D not certain. V lost 5 bases and J lost 0, with 12 bases in between. Germline CDR1 is SEHNR and CDR2 is FQNEAQ (reference sequence). The CDR3 spans 15 residues.

Remarks on this clonotype: The conserved closing phenylalanine or tryptophan is absent in this CDR3, likely reflecting a read error. The chain has TRBV29-1 and TRBJ1-1, with a tentative D call TRBD1 (6 bases). CDR1 is SQVTM and CDR2 is ANQGSEA in the germline V gene. Trimming pared 4 bases from V and 0 bases from J, leaving 12 bases between. This CDR3 comprises 14 residues. This CDR3 reads CSVAIQGMNTEAFS. The CDR3 DNA reads TGCAGCGTTGCGATACAGGGCATGAACACTGAAGCTTTCTCT.

There are a few counts of this clonotype. The chain recombines TRBV7-2 with TRBJ2-5; tentative D call: TRBD2 (6 bases). V shed 1 base and J shed 4 bases, with 10 bases lying between them. Germline CDR1 and CDR2: SGHTA and FQGNSA. This CDR3 has 14 amino acids. The CDR3 nucleotides are TGTGCCAGCAGCTTAGGCATGGGGGGAGAGACCCAGTACTTC. It is translated as CASSLGMGGETQYF.

The chain has TRBV6-1 and TRBJ1-2, with 7 bases fitting TRBD1. The CDR3 totals 14 residues. V trimming: 7 bases; J trimming: 5 bases; junction bases outside the gene matches: 10. Germline V gene lookup returns CDR1 MNHNS and CDR2 SASEGT. CDR3: CASTPGQSPYGYTF. The DNA of the CDR3 is TGTGCCAGCACCCCGGGACAGAGCCCATATGGCTACACCTTC.

In its sample, this clonotype was seen many times. The J gene is TRBJ2-6, the V gene TRBV12-3 or TRBV12-4, with D unresolved. Trimming pared 4 bases from V and 0 bases from J, leaving 10 bases between. The CDR3 is 16 residues long. CDR3 loop: CASSYRRISGANVLTF. The CDR3 DNA is TGTGCCAGCAGTTACCGACGGATCTCTGGGGCCAACGTCCTGACTTTC.

This clonotype has at least ten counts. The chain has TRBV7-3 and TRBJ2-5, with TRBD2 as a possible D gene (5 bases). This CDR3 region has 15 residues. Germline-derived CDR1 and CDR2 are SGHTA and FQGTGA. V was clipped by 4 bases and J by 1 base, with 13 bases between them. In nucleotides, the CDR3 is TGTGCCAGCAGCTCCCAACCGGGATCCCAAGAGACCCAGTACTTC. It encodes CASSSQPGSQETQYF.

The chain is built from TRBV5-4 and TRBJ2-1, with 10 bases that match TRBD1. V was clipped by 6 bases and J by 15 bases; unmatched bases: 18. Germline CDR1 SGHNT, CDR2 YYREEE (reference sequence). This CDR3 comprises 15 residues. CDR3 sequence reads: CASTREDRGSRQWFF. The CDR3 nucleotides read TGTGCCAGCACCCGCGAGGACAGGGGGTCGCGGCAGTGGTTCTTC.

CDR3 residues: CASSPRGGTGELFF. The CDR3 DNA is TGTGCCAGCAGCCCCCGGGGGGGGACCGGGGAGCTGTTTTTT. The chain uses TRBV11-2 and TRBJ2-2; the match to TRBD2 covers 8 bases. Germline CDR1 is SGHAT and CDR2 is FQNNGV. The ends lost 5 bases at V and 5 bases at J; junction bases unmatched: 4. The CDR3 contains 14 residues.

Remarks on this clonotype: A much larger clonotype is one base distant, so this may be a read error. J is TRBJ1-5 and V is TRBV6-2 or TRBV6-3, with no clear D. This CDR3 comprises 12 residues. The germline V gene has CDR1 MNHEY and CDR2 SVGEGT. Trimming removed 6 bases from V and 3 bases from J, with 6 bases in between. CDR3 region: CASSRYNQPQHF. In DNA, the CDR3 is TGTGCCAGCAGCCGATACAATCAGCCCCAGCATTTT.

V gene TRBV10-3 combines with J gene TRBJ2-1, with TRBD2 identical over 12 bases. The CDR3 consists of 16 residues. Germline CDR1 is ENHRY and CDR2 is SYGVKD. V lost 5 bases and J lost 0; bases outside the gene matches: 2. In DNA, the CDR3 is TGTGCCATCAGTTCGACTAGCGGGAGCTCCTACAATGAGCAGTTCTTC. Translation: CAISSTSGSSYNEQFF.

The chain couples TRBV27 to TRBJ2-3; D ambiguous. CDR3 size: 13 residues. Trimming cost V 5 bases and J 4 bases, with 10 bases left between them. CDR1 and CDR2 from the germline V gene are MNHEY and SMNVEV (reference sequence). In DNA, the CDR3 is TGTGCCAGCAGTATAGCTTTCGCAGATACGCAGTATTTT. Protein: CASSIAFADTQYF.

This clonotype appeared a few times. The chain carries TRBV2 and TRBJ1-1; TRBD1 is a possible D gene (5 bases). V was clipped by 7 bases and J by 0 bases, with 12 bases between them. CDR1 and CDR2 (germline): SNHLY, FYNNEI. This CDR3 is 14 amino acids long. The CDR3 here is CASILRAMNTEAFF. CDR3 DNA: TGTGCCAGCATCCTCAGGGCCATGAACACTGAAGCTTTCTTT.

The chain carries TRBV3-1 and TRBJ2-3, with D possibly matching TRBD2 (6 bases). Germline values: CDR1 LGHDT, CDR2 YNNKEL (reference sequence). The V gene lost 0 bases and the J gene lost 0 bases, with 13 bases spanning the gap. CDR3 length: 17 residues. CDR3 residues: CASSQDLAGTSTDTQYF. Written as DNA, the CDR3 is TGTGCCAGCAGCCAAGATCTCGCGGGAACTAGCACAGATACGCAGTATTTT.

This sequence joins TRBV4-3 and TRBJ1-1; TRBD1 might be the D (5 bases). CDR3 length: 15 amino acids. V lost 0 bases and J lost 3, with 11 bases in between. Germline CDR1 and CDR2: LGHNA and YSLEER. CDR3 region: CASSQEGGTDTEAFF. The CDR3 DNA sequence: TGCGCCAGCAGCCAAGAAGGAGGGACGGACACTGAAGCTTTCTTT.

This chain connects TRBV29-1 to TRBJ2-7, with a tentative D call TRBD1 (6 bases). Trimming removed 6 bases at V and 0 bases at J, with 18 bases between. The CDR3 is 15 residues long. Germline V gene sequence: CDR1 SQVTM, CDR2 ANQGSEA. The CDR3: CSVESGTGSSYEQYF. In DNA form, the CDR3 reads TGCAGCGTCGAATCGGGAACAGGGAGCTCCTACGAGCAGTACTTC.

The chain links TRBV5-1 to TRBJ2-1; D gene unclear. The CDR3 is 12 residues long. Germline V gives CDR1 SGHRS, CDR2 YFSETQ. V shed 6 bases and J shed 5 bases, with 9 bases lying between them. CDR3 DNA: TGCGCCAGCATTGGGCCCCACAATGAGCAGTTCTTC. Translated, it gives CASIGPHNEQFF.

This clonotype was observed a handful of times. In DNA, the CDR3 is TGTGCCAGCAGCTCTACAGGGGGCGCGGGTGAAAAACTGTTTTTT. This translates into CASSSTGGAGEKLFF. This chain connects TRBV5-4 to TRBJ1-4; 9 bases are a match to TRBD1. CDR3 length: 15 amino acids. Per the germline V gene, CDR1 is SGHNT and CDR2 is YYREEE (reference sequence). With V trimmed by 3 bases and J by 7 bases, 7 bases remained unmatched.

This clonotype was seen more than once but under ten times. The CDR3 DNA reads TGTGCCAGCAGAATCGGGGGTATCGGGAACACTGAAGCTTTCTTT. Amino acid sequence: CASRIGGIGNTEAFF. The chain joins TRBV6-1 to TRBJ1-1; D might be TRBD1 (5 bases). V shed 6 bases and J shed 1 base, with 15 bases lying between them. CDR1 is MNHNS and CDR2 is SASEGT in the germline V gene. The length of the CDR3 is 15 residues.

There are many counts of this clonotype. V gene TRBV24-1 combines with J gene TRBJ2-2; D could derive from TRBD1 or TRBD2 (5 bases each). Germline V CDR1 and CDR2: KGHDR, SFDVKD. V dropped 5 bases and J dropped 4 bases, with 13 bases sitting between them. This CDR3 is 15 amino acids long. The CDR3 coding sequence is TGTGCCACCAGTGCGTTAATGGGGACCACCGGGGAGCTGTTTTTT. It codes for CATSALMGTTGELFF.

The chain couples TRBV20-1 to TRBJ2-3, with 7 positions matching TRBD2. The CDR3 spans 13 residues. CDR1 is DFQATT, CDR2 SNEGSKA, per germline (reference sequence). Losses at the gene ends were 3 bases for V and 10 bases for J; bases not matched to a gene: 10. CDR3 protein: CSARIAGEPSQYF. The CDR3 coding sequence is TGCAGTGCTAGGATTGCGGGGGAACCCTCGCAGTATTTT.

The chain joins TRBV20-1 to TRBJ1-5, with a tentative D call TRBD1 (6 bases). This CDR3 is built from 14 residues. The germline V gene has CDR1 DFQATT and CDR2 SNEGSKA (reference sequence). V gave up 6 bases and J gave up 3 bases, with 15 bases separating them. CDR3 nucleotide sequence: TGCAGTGCCACGAAGGGGGTCTTCAATCAGCCCCAGCATTTT. Its translation: CSATKGVFNQPQHF.